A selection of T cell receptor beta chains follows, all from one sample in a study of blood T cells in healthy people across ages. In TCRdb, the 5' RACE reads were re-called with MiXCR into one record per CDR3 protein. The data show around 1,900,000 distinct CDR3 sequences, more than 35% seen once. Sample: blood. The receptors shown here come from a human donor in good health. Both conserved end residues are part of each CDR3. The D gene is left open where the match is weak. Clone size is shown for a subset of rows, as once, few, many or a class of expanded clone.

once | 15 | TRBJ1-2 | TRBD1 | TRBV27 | TGTGCCAGCCGCAGACCGGGACAGGGCGTCTATGGCTACACCTTC | CASRRPGQGVYGYTF
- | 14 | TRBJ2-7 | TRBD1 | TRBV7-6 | TGTGCCAGCAACGACAGGGATAGCTCCTACGAGCAGTACTTC | CASNDRDSSYEQYF
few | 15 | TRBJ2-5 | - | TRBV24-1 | TGTGCCACCAGTGATCCCGGGACGGATGGAGAGACCCAGTACTTC | CATSDPGTDGETQYF
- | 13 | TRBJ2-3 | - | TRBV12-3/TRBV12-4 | TGTGCCAGCAGACCTTACATCACAGATACGCAGTATTTT | CASRPYITDTQYF
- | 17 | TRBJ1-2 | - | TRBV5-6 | TGTGCCAGCAGCTGGTTGGACCTTAAGGCCACTAACTATGGCTACACCTTC | CASSWLDLKATNYGYTF
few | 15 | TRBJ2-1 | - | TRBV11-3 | TGTGCCAGCAGCTTAGGGGGGGCGGTCTACAATGAGCAGTTCTTC | CASSLGGAVYNEQFF
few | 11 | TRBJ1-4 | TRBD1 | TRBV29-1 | TGCGGGGGACAGAGGGGTGAAAAACTGTTTTTT | CGGQRGEKLFF
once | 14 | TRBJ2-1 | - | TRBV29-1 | TGCAGCGTTGAAATAGTCAGCACCTACAATGAGCAGTTCTTC | CSVEIVSTYNEQFF
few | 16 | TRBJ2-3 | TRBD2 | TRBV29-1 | TGCAGCGTCAAAGTCCGGCTAGCGGGGAGCACAGATACGCAGTATTTT | CSVKVRLAGSTDTQYF
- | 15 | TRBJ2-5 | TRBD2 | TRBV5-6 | TGTGCCAGCAGCCATACCGGGACTATCAACAATGAGCAGTACTTC | CASSHTGTINNEQYF
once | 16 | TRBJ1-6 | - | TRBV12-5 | TGTGCTAGTGGTTTGTACGCCGGCTATTCGCCCACAACCCTCCACTTT | CASGLYAGYSPTTLHF
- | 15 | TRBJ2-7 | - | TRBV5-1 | TGCGCCAGCAGCTTGGTGCCAGGGGAGGCCTACGAGCGGTACTTC | CASSLVPGEAYERYF
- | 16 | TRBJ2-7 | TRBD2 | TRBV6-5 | TGTGCCAGCAGTAGAGACTTAGCGGGGGTTGCCTACGAGCAGTACTTC | CASSRDLAGVAYEQYF
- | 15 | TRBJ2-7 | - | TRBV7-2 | TGTGCCAGCAGCTTAGATGACAATGCCTACTACGAGCAGTACTTC | CASSLDDNAYYEQYF
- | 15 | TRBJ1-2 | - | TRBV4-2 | TGTGCCAGCAGCCAAGGAGGCAGGGAAAACTATGGCTACACCTTC | CASSQGGRENYGYTF
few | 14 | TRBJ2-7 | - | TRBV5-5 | TGTGCCAGCAGCTCCTCGAGGGGAGCCTACGAGCAGTACTTC | CASSSSRGAYEQYF
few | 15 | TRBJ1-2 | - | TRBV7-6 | TGTGCCAGCAGCTCCCAGCCCGGGGGTAACTATGGCTACACCTTC | CASSSQPGGNYGYTF
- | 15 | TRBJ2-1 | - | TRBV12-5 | TGTGCTAGTGGTTTGGGATCCGGGGCGGACAATGAGCAGTTCTTC | CASGLGSGADNEQFF
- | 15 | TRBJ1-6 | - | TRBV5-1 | TGCGCCAGCAGCTCGGGATTTTCCGTCGGTTCACCCCTCCACTTT | CASSSGFSVGSPLHF
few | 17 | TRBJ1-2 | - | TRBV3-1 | TGTGCCAGCAGCCAAGATCTCGCGTCCCCCGCTTCCTATGGCTACACCTTC | CASSQDLASPASYGYTF
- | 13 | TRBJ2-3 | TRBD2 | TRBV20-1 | TGCAGAGCTAGCGGAGGTAGCACAGATACGCAGTATTTT | CRASGGSTDTQYF
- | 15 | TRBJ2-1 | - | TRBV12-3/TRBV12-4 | TGTGCCAGCAGCACCCGGGACGTAGCTTCTTATGAGCAGTTCTTC | CASSTRDVASYEQFF
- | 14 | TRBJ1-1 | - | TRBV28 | TGTGCCAGCAGTTTGAGGGGGTTAGGCACTGAAGCTTTCTTT | CASSLRGLGTEAFF
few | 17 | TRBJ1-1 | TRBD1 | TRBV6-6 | TGTGCCAGCAAACCGAGGACAGGGGGCGCCCGGGGCACTGAAGCTTTCTTT | CASKPRTGGARGTEAFF
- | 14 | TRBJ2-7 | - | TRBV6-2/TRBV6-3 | TGTGCCAGCAGTTACTCAGAGGGAAATGCCGAGCAGTACTTC | CASSYSEGNAEQYF
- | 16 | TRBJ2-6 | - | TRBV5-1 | TGCGCCAGCAGCGGGATCAGGGGATCTGGGGCCAACGTCCTGACTTTC | CASSGIRGSGANVLTF
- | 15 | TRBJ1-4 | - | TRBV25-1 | TGTGCCAGCAGTGCCCGCGGAGGGGGATATGAAAAACTGTTTTTT | CASSARGGGYEKLFF
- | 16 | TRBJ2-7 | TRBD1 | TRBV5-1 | TGCGCCAGCAGCCCGGGACCCGGACAGGGCGTCCGCGAGCAGTACTTC | CASSPGPGQGVREQYF
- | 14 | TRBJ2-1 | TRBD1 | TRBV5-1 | TGCGCCAGCAGCGCACAGGGGGGAAGGAATGAGCAGTTCTTC | CASSAQGGRNEQFF
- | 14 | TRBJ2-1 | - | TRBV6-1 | TGTGCCAGCAGTACGCTAGGGAACCAAGAGACCCAGTTCTTC | CASSTLGNQETQFF
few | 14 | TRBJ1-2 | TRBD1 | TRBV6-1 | TGTGCCAGCAGTGACGGACAGGGGGCTAGTGGCTACACCTTC | CASSDGQGASGYTF
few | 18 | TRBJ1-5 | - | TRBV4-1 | TGCGCCAGCAGCCAAGATGGCACCAGATTAATGGGCGATCAGCCCCAGCATTTT | CASSQDGTRLMGDQPQHF
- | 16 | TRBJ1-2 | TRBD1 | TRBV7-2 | TGTGCCAGCAGCTTAGAGGGACAGACTACTAACTATGGCTACACCTTC | CASSLEGQTTNYGYTF
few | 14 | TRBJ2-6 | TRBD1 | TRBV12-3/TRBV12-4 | TGTGCCAGCAGTGAGGGGGCTCGGGCCAACGTCCTGACTTTC | CASSEGARANVLTF
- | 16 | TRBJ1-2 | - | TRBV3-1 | TGTGCCAGCAGCCGTACCGGGTCCAGAGGAAACTATGGCTACACCTTC | CASSRTGSRGNYGYTF
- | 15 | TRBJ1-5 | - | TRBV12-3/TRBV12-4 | TGTGCCAGCAGTTCTGGGAACCCTTACAATCAGCCCCAGCATTTT | CASSSGNPYNQPQHF
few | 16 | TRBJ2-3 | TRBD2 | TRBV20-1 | TGCAGTGCTAGAGACGGATCTAGCGGGGACACAGATACGCAGTATTTT | CSARDGSSGDTDTQYF
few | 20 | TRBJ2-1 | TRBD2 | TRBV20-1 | TGCAGTGCTAGAGATCCTTGGACTAGCGGGGGCTCGCCCTCCTACAATGAGCAGTTCTTC | CSARDPWTSGGSPSYNEQFF
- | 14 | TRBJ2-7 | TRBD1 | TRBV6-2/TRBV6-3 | TGTGCCAGCAGCCCTAGGGGGCTTCCCTACGAGCAGTACTTC | CASSPRGLPYEQYF
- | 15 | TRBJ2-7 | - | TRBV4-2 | TGTGCCAGCAGCCCCATTAGTGGGGGGAGCCACGAGCAGTACTTC | CASSPISGGSHEQYF
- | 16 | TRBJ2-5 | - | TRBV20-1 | TGCAGTGCTGGAGCTGGGACCGAATACTACCAAGAGACCCAGTACTTC | CSAGAGTEYYQETQYF
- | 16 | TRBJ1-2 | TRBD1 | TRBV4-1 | TGCGCCAGCAGCGACCGGCGGGACAGCTCTAACTATGGCTACACCTTC | CASSDRRDSSNYGYTF
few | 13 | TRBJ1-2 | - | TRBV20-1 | TGCAGTGCTAGAGATCAGGAGAGTCATGGCTACACCTTC | CSARDQESHGYTF
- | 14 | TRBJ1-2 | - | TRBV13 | TGTGCCAGCAGCTTTGTAAGCTGGGCGGGGGGCTACACCTTC | CASSFVSWAGGYTF
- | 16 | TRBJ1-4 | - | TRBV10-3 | TGTGCCAACAGTGAGTCCCTAAGGAGGCCTAATGAAAAACTGTTTTTT | CANSESLRRPNEKLFF
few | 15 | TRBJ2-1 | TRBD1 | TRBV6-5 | TGTGCCAGCAGGACGATTCGACAGGGATACAATGAGCAGTTCTTC | CASRTIRQGYNEQFF
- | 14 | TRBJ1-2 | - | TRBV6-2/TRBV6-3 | TGTGCCAGCAACGTAGTCGGACTGCCACCGCTCTACACCTTC | CASNVVGLPPLYTF
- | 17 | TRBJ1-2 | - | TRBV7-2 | TGTGCCAGCAGCCCCCGGACAGTCGCACCCTCTAACTATGGCTACACCTTC | CASSPRTVAPSNYGYTF
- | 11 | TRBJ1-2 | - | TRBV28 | TGTGCCAGTCGGACAGTGGAGGGCTACACCTTC | CASRTVEGYTF
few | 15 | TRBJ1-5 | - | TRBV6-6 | TGTGCCAGCAGTGCCCGGGACTTTAAGGCCCAGCCCCAGCATTTT | CASSARDFKAQPQHF
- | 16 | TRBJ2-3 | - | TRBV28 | TGTGCCAGCAGTTCCCCCCGTAGATCTAGCACAGATACGCAGTATTTT | CASSSPRRSSTDTQYF
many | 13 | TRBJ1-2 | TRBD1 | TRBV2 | TGTGCCAGCAGTGGGGACAGAAACTATGGCTACACCTTC | CASSGDRNYGYTF
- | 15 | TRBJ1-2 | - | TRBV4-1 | TGCGCCAGCAGCCAAGTTATTCGGGGCCTCTATGGCTACACCTTC | CASSQVIRGLYGYTF
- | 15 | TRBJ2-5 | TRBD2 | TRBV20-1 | TGCAGTGCCCTCACTAGCGGGCGGTACCAAGAGACCCAGTACTTC | CSALTSGRYQETQYF
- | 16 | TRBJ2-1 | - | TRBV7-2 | TGTGCCAGCAGCTTAGCGGTCGGGAGCTCCTACAATGAGCAGTTCTTC | CASSLAVGSSYNEQFF